This record looks at one T cell receptor (beta chain) sequence and its context. Its antigen is still unknown. No qualities accompany the bases; no much larger clone lies one base away. In total, approximately 690 healthy bone marrow donors made up the cohort. All cohort members were sampled while nominally healthy, although unrecorded immune exposures were likely present. The donor was CMV seropositive and belonged to the group of 250 to 300 seropositive cohort members. A peripheral blood sample was collected from each donor, and TCR beta sequencing was performed on peripheral blood mononuclear cells. Genomic DNA extraction from the blood cell samples was performed with the Qiagen DNeasy Blood Extraction Kit. The CDR3, from cysteine to phenylalanine, totals 16 residues. Kept here is only the CDR3 DNA, which spans 48 bases and is read in frame from base 1. CDR1 SEHNR and CDR2 FQNEAQ were looked up in the germline V gene (reference sequence). The germline V end is reduced by 1 base and the J end by 10 bases; junction bases left unmatched: 11.

This entry belongs to a study of cytomegalovirus exposure and HLA in healthy donors (dated by TCRdb to 2015 to 2018). For the wider study: According to an earlier analysis of 550 to 700 of the donors, roughly 180 million T cells yielded 100 million or so unique TCR beta sequences and 250 to 350 Gb of sequence data. To predict cytomegalovirus infection status, the study combined high-throughput TCR immunosequencing, statistical association of individual TCRs with disease status, and machine learning. About five DR-DQ haplotypes were treated as single units for association and clustering because of strong linkage in the cohort. Class I and class II HLA loci were covered by the typing at four-digit resolution. The T cell repertoires of 550 to 850 subjects were profiled by immunosequencing and related to cytomegalovirus serostatus. Across 398 genotyped donors of the cohort, an average of approximately 240,000 unique TCR beta nucleotide sequences per donor were sequenced, and roughly a sixth of those sequences were non-productive. In a later analysis, previously published TCR beta repertoires from several hundred donors were re-analyzed and high-resolution HLA genotyping was added so that TCR occurrence patterns could be studied. An earlier analysis of 500 to 650 of the donors applied high-throughput TCR beta sequencing to assess whether each TCR beta V gene segment acted as functional or pseudogenic. Around 320 gigabases of sequencing data and 70 million to 100 million unique TCR sequences were included in an early release covering roughly 700 HLA-typed donors. Rather than using new phenotypic data, the later analysis identified candidate immune exposures from TCR beta sequences and from how often those sequences occurred across donors. Every repertoire in the discovery cohort had been generated on one and the same sequencing platform. A separate validation cohort of approximately 120 different subjects was used in addition to the roughly 670-subject first cohort. Among the roughly 430 genotyped donors, around 81% belonged to the genetic ancestry cluster associated with self-reported Caucasian donors. Genome-wide SNP genotypes for about 65% of the roughly 670 donors were used in a later genetic analysis, which treated that subset as a discovery cohort. The study was designed to test whether signatures of past pathogen exposure could be identified by cataloging public T cell receptors. The number of donors typed differed by locus, with 629-630 for A, B, C, DRB1 and DQB1, more than 500 for DQA1, nearly 610 for DPA1, and approximately 470 for DPB1. Donor age, sex, ethnicity and CMV serostatus were compiled alongside the repertoire data. General conclusions and limits of the study: In a later genetic analysis, a missense DCLRE1C variant was associated with V-gene and J-gene trimming of TCR beta chains, and the association was replicated in an independent cohort. In vitro tests confirmed that a few of the cytomegalovirus-associated TCR beta chains recognize cytomegalovirus antigens. A later genetic analysis reported fewer N-insertions in productive TCRs among donors in an Asian-associated ancestry cluster than the 666-donor mean. Only TCR beta chains were sequenced in this cohort, and the absence of alpha or paired-chain data limited detectable features. A group of highly shared sequence variants was considered likely to be a technical artifact of the sequencing pipeline. In a later analysis, several top co-occurrence clusters were reported to appear linked to parvovirus B19, influenza, CMV and Epstein-Barr virus. For the cohort, immune exposure information was limited to CMV serostatus. Correlated functional status among segregating V segments might be attributable to linkage disequilibrium, but an unknown experimental factor could not be ruled out. Cytomegalovirus status was reported to be diagnosed by the classifier with high specificity and sensitivity in both the original and validation cohorts. According to a later analysis, most CMV-associated TCR beta chains appeared to be HLA-restricted, and the HLA associations seemed to be driven largely by CMV exposure. A further reported finding was that TCR beta sequences accurately predicted the HLA-A and HLA-B alleles for most subjects in the first cohort. The 87-base-pair reads could not distinguish some IMGT-functional V segments, including TRBV6-2 and TRBV6-3, so those segments were excluded. When HLA alleles, especially DR and DQ, strongly co-occurred, attributing TCR associations to individual alleles was difficult. A later analysis associated 16,951 TCR beta sequences with specific HLA alleles at a false discovery rate of 0.05. The presence/absence analyses assumed that sequencing depth was roughly uniform across donors, and that assumption may not be true. The authors suggested that the approach could potentially be generalized to other disease states and immunological phenotypes. According to a later analysis, TCR association rates differed among HLA loci, with DRB1 alleles showing the most associated TCRs and HLA-C alleles showing the fewest. In an earlier analysis of about 600 of the donors, most TCR beta V segments appeared in productive rearrangements about 90% or about 30% of the time, broadly matching IMGT annotations. Compared with equally common non-associated chains, HLA-associated TCR beta chains in a later analysis were more clonally expanded and had lower generation probabilities. Because HLA typing was missing for some donors at each locus, association tests included only the typed subset. The earlier analysis of a few hundred of the donors excluded seventeen rarely observed V segments, including chromosome 9 orphons, because counts were too low. Most TCR sequences were seen in very few donors, while some public TCRs were found in many individuals. The study listed over 150 TCR beta chains as associated with cytomegalovirus.

The library was built by means of the immunoSEQ multiplex PCR assay. The multiplex PCR relied on a mix of 60 forward primers for TCR Vbeta segments and 13 reverse primers for TCR Jbeta segments. A multiplex PCR assay on genomic DNA amplified the CDR3 region of rearranged TCR beta genes. The Illumina HiSeq System was used to sequence the amplified TCR beta libraries as 87-base-pair reads. Concerning the study's data processing: Across the 700 or so repertoires, a later analysis counted some 81 million unique TCR beta chains, some 11 million of which were shared by at least two donors. A nearest-neighbor algorithm error-corrected the raw reads and collapsed the reads into unique sequences, merging closely related sequences to remove PCR and sequencing errors. To assign V, D and J gene segments, CDR3 sequences were aligned to IMGT reference sequences. Each retained sequence needed at least a six-nucleotide match to both a V gene segment and a J gene segment. A rearrangement counted as productive if the CDR3 had no stop codons and remained in frame with V and J, and every other rearrangement counted as non-productive. CDR3 was defined by IMGT convention, running from the second conserved V-encoded cysteine to the conserved J-encoded phenylalanine. In an earlier analysis of 550 to 650 of the donors, sequences lacking an unambiguous match to a single V gene segment were excluded. An earlier analysis of 587 of the donors called V segments functional above 56.7% productive rearrangements and segregating when the between-donor standard deviation exceeded 5%. To diagnose cytomegalovirus status from the catalog of TCR beta chain sequences, a statistical classification framework was built. A later analysis assigned V and J genes by comparing TCR nucleotide sequences with IMGT/GENE-DB human TR gene sequences. The TCRdist pipeline was used in a later analysis to assign CDR3 sequences and most-parsimonious VDJ recombination scenarios. In a later analysis, each TCR beta chain was defined by its CDR3 amino acid sequence together with its V-gene family, and reads without a unique V-gene family were excluded. As a way to deal with suspected cross-contamination and a sequencing artifact, a later analysis dropped 450 to 600 nucleotide sequences that were highly shared and had low generation probability. In a later analysis, a clonal expansion index was calculated for each public chain from normalized within-repertoire ranks of inferred template counts. In a later analysis, generation probabilities were computed using a VDJ recombination model fitted to out-of-frame rearrangements, and the results were checked against IGoR. A later analysis scored TCR-TCR, TCR-HLA and TCR-CMV co-occurrence with hypergeometric tests, applying a repertoire-size bias correction to TCR pairs. In a later analysis, false discovery rates were estimated by permuting HLA or CMV assignments 20 times. A later analysis grouped co-occurring TCRs with DBSCAN, adding TCRdist sequence similarity when clustering within HLA-allele-positive subsets. For co-occurrence clustering, repertoires with fewer than 30,000 or more than 120,000 public chains were excluded, along with 4 to 6 repertoires with anomalous nucleotide sharing. In TCRdb, the immuneACCESS table is reduced to in-frame sequences with V and J assigned. These tables do not hold every clone; where another copy was compared, an unresolved V gene accounts for under half, and the others remain unexplained. From that table come the V and J calls and clone size; the DNA was used to work out D and trimming. The sample table lists under 150,000 clones, about 81% of them with a count of one. The ten largest clones represent about 8.6% of the sample.

The origin of this receptor is a woman aged 45-65 years in good health and CMV-seropositive. The sequenced sample was PBMCs. The rearranged segments are TRBV7-9 and TRBJ2-5, and TRBD1 aligns with 11 junction nucleotides. For the CDR3, the sequence is CASSLVTGQGERNQYF. The nucleotides are TGTGCCAGCAGCTTAGTTACGGGACAGGGGGAGAGGAACCAGTACTTC.